The present T cell receptor beta chain was sequenced within a study of CD8 T cells in Susac syndrome. Study-wide background: Among the sequenced Susac syndrome patients, roughly 6 had active disease while eight or nine were in remission.

Reverse transcription of about 0.45 to 1 ug RNA was carried out with random hexamers. One entry per CDR3 protein results from TCRdb running MiXCR on the immunoSEQ multiplex PCR reads. Among more than 65,000 distinct CDR3 sequences listed, approximately 95% were seen once. For this clonotype: The antigen is not known.

CDR1 is SGHDN and CDR2 is FVKESK in the germline V gene. The CDR3 length is 13 residues. Trimming removed 0 bases from V and 5 bases from J, with 8 bases in between. Broader study findings: The relatively small number of individuals in the TCR sequencing and HLA analysis was acknowledged by the study.

V and J are TRBV14 and TRBJ2-7; D uncertain. The receptor was derived from a human donor with Susac syndrome. The material sequenced was CD8+ T cells from PBMCs. CDR3 nucleotides: TGTGCCAGCAGCCAAGATAATCCCCACGAGCAGTACTTC. Its translation is CASSQDNPHEQYF.